A selection of T cell receptor beta chains follows, all from one sample in a study of CD8 T cells in Susac syndrome. MiXCR was run by TCRdb on the immunoSEQ multiplex PCR reads, yielding one entry per CDR3 protein. The sample carries some 200,000 distinct CDR3 sequences, around 95% recorded once. Sequences were obtained from CD8+ T cells from PBMCs. The receptors come from a human donor with Susac syndrome. Each CDR3 is given without its conserved first and last residue. The listing skips clone size in some rows; elsewhere it reads once, few, many or a size class.

>once|9|TRBJ2-2|TRBV24-1
ATRGTGELF
>NA|9|TRBJ2-1|TRBV24-1
ATSISNEQF
>NA|12|TRBJ1-2|TRBV2
ASSDLQGARGYT
>NA|12|TRBJ2-1|TRBV4-1
ASSQEQHYNEQF
>NA|13|TRBJ2-1|TRBV6-2/TRBV6-3
ASSYGRETYNEQF
>once|11|TRBJ1-1|TRBV20-1
SASSGDHTEAF
>NA|10|TRBJ1-2|TRBV6-6
ASTTGEDGYT
>NA|12|TRBJ1-1|TRBV28
ASSPTGPMTEAF
>NA|17|TRBJ2-3|TRBV29-1
SARGIYSGGLTSTDTQY
>NA|14|TRBJ2-5|TRBV15
ATSQAGEGFMETQY
>NA|11|TRBJ2-5|TRBV12-3/TRBV12-4
ASSLGTVETQY
>NA|13|TRBJ2-7|TRBV3-1
ASSQDQGTAYEQY
>NA|14|TRBJ2-3|TRBV9
ASSVSGREGTDTQY
>NA|14|TRBJ1-5|TRBV6-2/TRBV6-3
ASSSPPGRDREPQH
>NA|10|TRBJ1-5|TRBV30
AWSGGNQPQH
>once|14|TRBJ2-7|TRBV25-1
ASSLDRGGGLDEQY
>NA|11|TRBJ2-1|TRBV11-2
ASSSPTGNEQF
>NA|13|TRBJ1-2|TRBV2
ASSGDRAGNYGYT
>NA|11|TRBJ2-2|TRBV7-3
ASRGGGTGELF
>NA|13|TRBJ2-7|TRBV20-1
SARVPSGSPYEQY
>NA|13|TRBJ2-1|TRBV2
ASSDQLASYNEQF
>NA|13|TRBJ1-6|TRBV19
ASSTTGTANSPLH
>NA|16|TRBJ1-5|TRBV4-1
ASSRRRGGGGSNQPQH
>NA|12|TRBJ2-3|TRBV28
ATAGTASTDTQY
>NA|11|TRBJ1-2|TRBV30
AGSGGTNYGYT
>NA|12|TRBJ2-3|TRBV2
ASTGEASTDTQY
>NA|15|TRBJ2-3|TRBV7-9
ASSTSTGGFFTDTQY
>NA|12|TRBJ2-7|TRBV11-2
ASSETGLRYEQY
>NA|12|TRBJ1-5|TRBV10-3
AISESSGNQPQH
>NA|11|TRBJ2-4|TRBV5-6
ASSLGGGGIQY
>NA|16|TRBJ1-1|TRBV20-1
SARGPSFAGVMNTEAF
>NA|11|TRBJ2-3|TRBV19
ASRFAVTDTQY
>NA|12|TRBJ2-5|TRBV9
ASSSRSDQETQY
>NA|12|TRBJ1-1|TRBV4-1
ASSGRTENTEAF
>NA|10|TRBJ2-3|TRBV19
ASSIGTDTQY
>NA|13|TRBJ1-5|TRBV7-2
ASSPSQGASQPQH
>NA|14|TRBJ2-2|TRBV5-1
ASSFQQGTGTGELF
>NA|13|TRBJ2-7|TRBV11-2
ASSLVGTSVYEQY
>NA|11|TRBJ2-1|TRBV6-5
ASSYGPNNEQF
>NA|11|TRBJ1-2|TRBV12-3/TRBV12-4
ASSEGQAMGYT
>NA|12|TRBJ1-4|TRBV11-2
ASSLGHGDEKLF
>NA|12|TRBJ1-5|TRBV11-2
ASSPTGRDQPQH
>NA|11|TRBJ2-7|TRBV20-1
SARDRGYYEQY
>NA|12|TRBJ2-7|TRBV13
ASSPQLNSYEQY
>few|12|TRBJ2-5|TRBV23-1
ASSPDRGKETQY
>NA|14|TRBJ2-2|TRBV27
ASSLGLAPNTGELF
>NA|13|TRBJ1-4|TRBV9
ASSPGRATNEKLF
>NA|15|TRBJ1-1|TRBV12-3/TRBV12-4
ASSQPRDSLLNTEAF
>few|13|TRBJ2-3|TRBV27
ASSLGQGGTDTQY
>NA|12|TRBJ1-1|TRBV12-3/TRBV12-4
ASSFTRGDTEAF
>NA|13|TRBJ1-5|TRBV4-1
ASSQGQLSNQPQH
>NA|10|TRBJ1-1|TRBV29-1
SVLTENTEAF
>NA|14|TRBJ2-1|TRBV3-1
ASSPLAGGLTDEQF
>NA|10|TRBJ2-5|TRBV12-3/TRBV12-4
ASSLNRETQY
>NA|10|TRBJ2-1|TRBV12-3/TRBV12-4
ASSSLAGQQF
>NA|14|TRBJ2-5|TRBV7-2
ASSLRLAEYQETQY
>NA|12|TRBJ2-5|TRBV4-2
ASSQKGREETQY
>NA|10|TRBJ1-1|TRBV29-1
SVSGEGTEAF
>NA|17|TRBJ2-6|TRBV4-1
ASSQQEGVPNSGANVLT
>NA|12|TRBJ1-5|TRBV5-5
ASSLQRSNQPQH